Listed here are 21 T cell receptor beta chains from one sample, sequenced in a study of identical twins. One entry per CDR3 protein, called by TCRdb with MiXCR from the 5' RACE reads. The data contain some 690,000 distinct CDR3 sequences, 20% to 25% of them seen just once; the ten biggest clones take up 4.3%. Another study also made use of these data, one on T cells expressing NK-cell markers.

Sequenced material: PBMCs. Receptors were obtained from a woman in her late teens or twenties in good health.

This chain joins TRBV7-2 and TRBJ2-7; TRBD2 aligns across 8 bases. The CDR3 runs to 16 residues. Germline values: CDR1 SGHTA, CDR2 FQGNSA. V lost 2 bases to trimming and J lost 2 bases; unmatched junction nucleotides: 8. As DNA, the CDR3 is TGTGCCAGCAGCTTAACTTCCCTCGGGGGGGCCTACGAGCAGTACTTC. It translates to CASSLTSLGGAYEQYF.

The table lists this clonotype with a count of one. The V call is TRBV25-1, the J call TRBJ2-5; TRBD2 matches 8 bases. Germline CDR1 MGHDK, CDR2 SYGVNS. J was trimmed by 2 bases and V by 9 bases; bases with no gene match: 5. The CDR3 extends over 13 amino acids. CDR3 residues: CASAIAGQETQYF. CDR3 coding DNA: TGTGCCAGTGCCATAGCGGGACAAGAGACCCAGTACTTC.

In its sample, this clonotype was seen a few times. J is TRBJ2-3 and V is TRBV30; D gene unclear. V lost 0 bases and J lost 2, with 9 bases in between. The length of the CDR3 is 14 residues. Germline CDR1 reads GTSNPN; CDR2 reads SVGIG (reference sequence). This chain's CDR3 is CAWSVGYTTDTQYF. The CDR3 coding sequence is TGTGCCTGGAGTGTGGGCTATACCACAGATACGCAGTATTTT.

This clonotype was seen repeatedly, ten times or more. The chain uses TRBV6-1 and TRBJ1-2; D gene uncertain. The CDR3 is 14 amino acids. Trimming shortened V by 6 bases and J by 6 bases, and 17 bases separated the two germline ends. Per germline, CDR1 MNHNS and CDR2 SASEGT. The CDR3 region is CASSGLANRDGYTF. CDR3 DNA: TGTGCCAGCAGCGGACTGGCCAATAGGGATGGCTACACCTTC.

The CDR3 DNA sequence: TGCAGCGTTAGTTCTGCCGCAGATACGCAGTATTTT. Translation gives CSVSSAADTQYF. The chain recombines TRBV29-1 with TRBJ2-3; no reliable D call. Trimming removed 5 bases at V and 4 bases at J, with 10 bases between. The germline CDR1 and CDR2 sequences are SQVTM and ANQGSEA. This CDR3 is 12 amino acids long.

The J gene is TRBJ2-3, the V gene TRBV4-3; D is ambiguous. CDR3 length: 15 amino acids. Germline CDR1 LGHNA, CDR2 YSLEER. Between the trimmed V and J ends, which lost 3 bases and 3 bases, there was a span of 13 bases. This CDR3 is CASSHRLSLTDTQYF. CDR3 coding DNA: TGCGCCAGCAGCCACCGCCTCTCACTGACAGATACGCAGTATTTT.

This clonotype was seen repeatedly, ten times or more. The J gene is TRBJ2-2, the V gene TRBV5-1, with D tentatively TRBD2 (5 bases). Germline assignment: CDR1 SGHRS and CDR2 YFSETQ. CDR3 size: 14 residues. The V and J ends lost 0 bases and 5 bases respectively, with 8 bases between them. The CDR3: CASSLERDTGELFF. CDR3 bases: TGCGCCAGCAGCTTGGAACGGGATACCGGGGAGCTGTTTTTT.

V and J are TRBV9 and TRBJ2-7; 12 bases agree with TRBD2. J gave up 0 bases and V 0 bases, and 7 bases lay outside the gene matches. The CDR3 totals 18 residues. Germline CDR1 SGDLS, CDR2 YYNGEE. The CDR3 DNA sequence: TGTGCCAGCAGCGTAGGAACTAGCGGGAGGCCGACCTCCTACGAGCAGTACTTC. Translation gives CASSVGTSGRPTSYEQYF. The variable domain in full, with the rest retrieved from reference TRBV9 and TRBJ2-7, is DSGVTQTPKHLITATGQRVTLRCSPRSGDLSVYWYQQSLDQGLQFLIQYYNGEERAKGNILERFSAQQFPDLHSELNLSSLELGDSALYFCASSVGTSGRPTSYEQYFGPGTRLTVT.

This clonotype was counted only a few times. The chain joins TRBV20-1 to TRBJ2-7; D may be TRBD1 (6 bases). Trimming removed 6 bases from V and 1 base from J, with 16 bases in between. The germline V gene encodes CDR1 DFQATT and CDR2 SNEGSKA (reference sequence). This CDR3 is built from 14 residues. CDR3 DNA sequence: TGCAGTGCCCGGACAGTTTACGGGTCCTACGAGCAGTACTTC. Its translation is CSARTVYGSYEQYF.

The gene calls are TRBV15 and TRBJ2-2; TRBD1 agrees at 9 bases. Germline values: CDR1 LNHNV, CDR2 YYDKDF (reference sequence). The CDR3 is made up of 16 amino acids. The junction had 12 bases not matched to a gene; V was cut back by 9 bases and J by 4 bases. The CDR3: CATTPGTGRGTGELFF. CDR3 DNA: TGTGCCACTACCCCCGGGACAGGGAGAGGCACCGGGGAGCTGTTTTTT.

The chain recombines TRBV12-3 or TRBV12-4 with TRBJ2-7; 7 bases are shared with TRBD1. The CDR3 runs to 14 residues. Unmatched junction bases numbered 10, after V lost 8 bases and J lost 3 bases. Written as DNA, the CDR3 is TGTGCCAGCCGCTGGTACAGGGGATTCTACGAGCAGTACTTC. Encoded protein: CASRWYRGFYEQYF.

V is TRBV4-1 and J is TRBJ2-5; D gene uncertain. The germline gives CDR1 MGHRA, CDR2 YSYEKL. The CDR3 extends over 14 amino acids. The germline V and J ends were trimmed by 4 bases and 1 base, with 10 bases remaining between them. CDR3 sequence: CASSPFGPQETQYF. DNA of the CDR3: TGCGCCAGCAGCCCCTTCGGCCCCCAAGAGACCCAGTACTTC.

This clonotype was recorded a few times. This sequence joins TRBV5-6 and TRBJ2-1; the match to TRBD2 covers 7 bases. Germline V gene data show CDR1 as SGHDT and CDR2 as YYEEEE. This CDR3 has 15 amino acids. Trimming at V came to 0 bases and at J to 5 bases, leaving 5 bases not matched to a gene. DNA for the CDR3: TGTGCCAGCAGCTTGGAGCCGGGAGGCCACAATGAGCAGTTCTTC. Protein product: CASSLEPGGHNEQFF.

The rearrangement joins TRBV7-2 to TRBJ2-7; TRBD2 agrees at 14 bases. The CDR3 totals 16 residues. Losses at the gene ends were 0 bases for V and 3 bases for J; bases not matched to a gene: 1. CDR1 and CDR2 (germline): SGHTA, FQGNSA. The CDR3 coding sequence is TGTGCCAGCAGCTTAGCAGGGACTAGCGGGGGCTACGAGCAGTACTTC. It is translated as CASSLAGTSGGYEQYF.

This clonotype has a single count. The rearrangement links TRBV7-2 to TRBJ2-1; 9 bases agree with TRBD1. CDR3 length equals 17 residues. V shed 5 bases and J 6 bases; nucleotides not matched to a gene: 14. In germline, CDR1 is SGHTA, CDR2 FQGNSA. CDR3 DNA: TGTGCCAGCAGCGACCTGCCGGGACAGGGTCTCTCCAATGAGCAGTTCTTC. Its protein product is CASSDLPGQGLSNEQFF.

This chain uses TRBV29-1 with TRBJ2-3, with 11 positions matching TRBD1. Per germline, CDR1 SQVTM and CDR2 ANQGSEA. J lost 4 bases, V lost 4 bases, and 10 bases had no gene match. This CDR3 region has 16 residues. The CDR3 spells CSVVGSGTGGPDTQYF. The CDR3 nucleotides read TGCAGCGTTGTAGGGTCCGGGACAGGGGGACCAGATACGCAGTATTTT.

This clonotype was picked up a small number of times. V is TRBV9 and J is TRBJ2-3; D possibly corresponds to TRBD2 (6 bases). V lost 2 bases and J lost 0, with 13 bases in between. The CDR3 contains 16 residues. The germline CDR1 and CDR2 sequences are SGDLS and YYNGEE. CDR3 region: CASSVHHSGSTDTQYF. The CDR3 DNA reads TGTGCCAGCAGCGTCCACCATAGCGGTAGCACAGATACGCAGTATTTT.

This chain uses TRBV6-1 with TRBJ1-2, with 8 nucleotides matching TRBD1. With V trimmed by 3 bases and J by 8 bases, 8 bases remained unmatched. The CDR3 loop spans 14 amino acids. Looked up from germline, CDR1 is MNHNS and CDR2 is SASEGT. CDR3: CASSDPWTGRGYTF. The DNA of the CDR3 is TGTGCCAGCAGTGACCCCTGGACAGGGCGAGGCTACACCTTC.

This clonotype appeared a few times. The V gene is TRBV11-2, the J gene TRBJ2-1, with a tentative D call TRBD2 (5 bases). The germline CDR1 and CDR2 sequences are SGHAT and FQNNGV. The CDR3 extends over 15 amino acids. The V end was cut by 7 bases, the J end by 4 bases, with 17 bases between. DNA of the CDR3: TGTGCCAGCACTCTCGGACGGGAAAAGTACAATGAGCAGTTCTTC. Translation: CASTLGREKYNEQFF.

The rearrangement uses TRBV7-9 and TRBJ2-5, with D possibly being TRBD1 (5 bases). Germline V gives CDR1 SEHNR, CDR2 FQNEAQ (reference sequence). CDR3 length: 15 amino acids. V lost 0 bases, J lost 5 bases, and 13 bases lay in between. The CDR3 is CASSLANRFGETQYF. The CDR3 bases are TGTGCCAGCAGCTTAGCAAACAGGTTTGGCGAGACCCAGTACTTC. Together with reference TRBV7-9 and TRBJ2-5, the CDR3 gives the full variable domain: DTGVSQNPRHKITKRGQNVTFRCDPISEHNRLYWYRQTLGQGPEFLTYFQNEAQLEKSRLLSDRFSAERPKGSFSTLEIQRTEQGDSAMYLCASSLANRFGETQYFGPGTRLLVL.

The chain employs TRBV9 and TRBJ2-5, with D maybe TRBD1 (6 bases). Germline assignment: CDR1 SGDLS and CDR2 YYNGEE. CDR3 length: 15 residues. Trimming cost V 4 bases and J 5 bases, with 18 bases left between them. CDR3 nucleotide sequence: TGTGCCAGCAGCCGTCCCAGTGGGGGCTTGGAGACCCAGTACTTC. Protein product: CASSRPSGGLETQYF.